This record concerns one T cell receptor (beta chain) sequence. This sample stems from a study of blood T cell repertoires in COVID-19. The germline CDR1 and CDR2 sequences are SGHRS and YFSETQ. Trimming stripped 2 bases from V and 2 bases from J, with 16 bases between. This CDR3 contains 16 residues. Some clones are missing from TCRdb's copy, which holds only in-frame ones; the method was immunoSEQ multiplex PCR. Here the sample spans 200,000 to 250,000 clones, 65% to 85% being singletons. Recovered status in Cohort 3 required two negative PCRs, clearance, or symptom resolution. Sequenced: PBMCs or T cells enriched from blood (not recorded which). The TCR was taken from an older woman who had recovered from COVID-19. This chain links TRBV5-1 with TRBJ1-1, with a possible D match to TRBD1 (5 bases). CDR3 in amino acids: CASSFPQGSANTEAFF. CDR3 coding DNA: TGCGCCAGCAGCTTTCCGCAGGGCTCTGCAAACACTGAAGCTTTCTTT.